These 2 T cell receptor beta chains were all obtained from the same sample, sequenced in a study of early T cells in non-severe SARS-CoV-2 infection. Using its own MiXCR run on the 5' RACE reads, TCRdb lists one record per CDR3 protein. The sample contains under 95,000 distinct CDR3 sequences, 12% of which appear only once. Sequencing was performed on whole blood. All receptors come from an adult who was a healthcare worker with PCR-confirmed SARS-CoV-2 infection or an uninfected control (not recorded which).

The V call is TRBV4-1, the J call TRBJ1-5; D gene unclear. V was pared by 5 bases and J by 7 bases, with 12 bases between. Looked up from germline, CDR1 is MGHRA and CDR2 is YSYEKL. This CDR3 contains 13 residues. The chain's CDR3 is CASSLGEWQPQHF. The CDR3 DNA follows: TGCGCCAGCAGCTTAGGTGAGTGGCAGCCCCAGCATTTT.

This clonotype was detected a few times. The genes are TRBV7-6 and TRBJ2-6; D is uncertain. Trimming pared 4 bases from V and 7 bases from J, leaving 8 bases between. The CDR3 consists of 13 residues. Germline assignment: CDR1 SGHVS and CDR2 FNYEAQ. The CDR3 protein is CASSSQGANVLTF. In DNA, the CDR3 is TGTGCCAGCAGCTCCCAAGGAGCCAACGTCCTGACTTTC.